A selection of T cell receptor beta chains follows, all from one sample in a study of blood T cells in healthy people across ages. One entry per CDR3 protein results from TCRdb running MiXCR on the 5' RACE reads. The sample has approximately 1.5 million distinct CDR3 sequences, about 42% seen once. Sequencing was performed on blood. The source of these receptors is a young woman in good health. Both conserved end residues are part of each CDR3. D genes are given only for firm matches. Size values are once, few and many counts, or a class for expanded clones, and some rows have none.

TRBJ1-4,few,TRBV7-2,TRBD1,TGTGCCAGCAGCAGGACAGGGTCTAATGAAAAACTGTTTTTT,CASSRTGSNEKLFF
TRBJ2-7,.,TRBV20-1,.,TGCAGTGCTAGAGATCAGACTGAGTACGAGCAGTACTTC,CSARDQTEYEQYF
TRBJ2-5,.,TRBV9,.,TGTGCCAGCAGTACCAGCCCGGATGAGCAGTACTTC,CASSTSPDEQYF
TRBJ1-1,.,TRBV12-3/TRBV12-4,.,TGTGCCAGCACCACCTTGAGTGAAGCTTTCTTT,CASTTLSEAFF
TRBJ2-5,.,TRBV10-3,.,TGTGCCATCAGTGAGGGGTGGTACTTGAGTGAGACCCAGTACTTC,CAISEGWYLSETQYF
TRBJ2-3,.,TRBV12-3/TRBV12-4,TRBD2,TGTGCCAGCACAGTACTAGCGGGAGTGGCAGATACGCAGTATTTT,CASTVLAGVADTQYF
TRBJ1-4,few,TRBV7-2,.,TGTGCCAGCAGATTTATTGGGACCGGTAATGAAAAACTGTTTTTT,CASRFIGTGNEKLFF
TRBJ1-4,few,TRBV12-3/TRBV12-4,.,TGTGCCAGCAGTTTCCGGACAGCTCTTAATGAAAAACTGTTTTTT,CASSFRTALNEKLFF
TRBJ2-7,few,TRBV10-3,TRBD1,TGTGCCATCAGTGAGACCAAAACAACAGGGGCCGAGCAGTACTTC,CAISETKTTGAEQYF
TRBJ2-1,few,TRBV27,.,TGTGCCAGCAGTTCCGGGGCCACCTACAATGAGCAGTTCTTC,CASSSGATYNEQFF
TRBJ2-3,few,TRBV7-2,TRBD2,TGTGCCAGCCGAGCGGGGATCAGCGGTAGGCTCACAGATACGCAGTATTTT,CASRAGISGRLTDTQYF
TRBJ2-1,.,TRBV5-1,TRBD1,TGCGCCAGCAGCTTAAGGACAGGGGGCAATGAGCAGTTCTTC,CASSLRTGGNEQFF
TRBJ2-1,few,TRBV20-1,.,TGCAGTGCTAGAGATCCTCGGTCAGTATCCTACAATGAGCAGTTCTTC,CSARDPRSVSYNEQFF
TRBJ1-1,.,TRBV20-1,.,TGCAGTGCTAGTATGCCGGACAGACTTCTAGGCACTGAAGCTTTCTTT,CSASMPDRLLGTEAFF
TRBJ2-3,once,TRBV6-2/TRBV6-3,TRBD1,TGTGCCAGCAGTACAACCCGGACAGGACCAGATACGCAGTATTTT,CASSTTRTGPDTQYF
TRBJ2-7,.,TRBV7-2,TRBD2,TGTGCCAGCAGCCGCAGTAGCGGGTGCGATAGCTCCTACGAGCAGTACTTC,CASSRSSGCDSSYEQYF
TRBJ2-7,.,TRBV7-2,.,TGTGCCAGCAGTAGCTCTCTCGGGGCGTACGAGCAGTACTTC,CASSSSLGAYEQYF
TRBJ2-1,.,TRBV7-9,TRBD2,TGTGCCAGCAGCCTTCCGGGGGCTAGCGGGGGGCCAAGCTCCTACAATGAGCAGTTCTTC,CASSLPGASGGPSSYNEQFF
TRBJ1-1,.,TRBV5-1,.,TGCGCCAGCAGCTTGGGCGGGGCAGTTAACACTGAAGCTTTCTTT,CASSLGGAVNTEAFF
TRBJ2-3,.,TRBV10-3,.,TGTGCCATCATGAGGGAACCACTCACAGATACGCAGTATTTT,CAIMREPLTDTQYF
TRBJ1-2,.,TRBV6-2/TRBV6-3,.,TGTGCCAGCAGTTTCACCCCCGCACCTAACTATGGCTACACCTTC,CASSFTPAPNYGYTF
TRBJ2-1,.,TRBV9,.,TGTGCCAGCAGCGTAGGGGGACACACCAACAATGAGCAGTTCTTC,CASSVGGHTNNEQFF
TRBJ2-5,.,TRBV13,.,TGTGCCAGCAGCTTGTTCATGAAGAGGGAGCAAGAGACCCAGTACTTC,CASSLFMKREQETQYF
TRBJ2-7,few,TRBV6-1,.,TGTGCCAGCAGGATCCGGGTGCCCTACGAGCAGTACTTC,CASRIRVPYEQYF
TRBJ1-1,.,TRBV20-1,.,TGCAGTGCCTCCACTTGGGGGAACACTGAAGCTTTCTTT,CSASTWGNTEAFF
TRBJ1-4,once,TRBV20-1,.,TGCAGTGCTAGAATCTTTGAGGAACAGGGAAACGAAAAACTGTTTTTT,CSARIFEEQGNEKLFF
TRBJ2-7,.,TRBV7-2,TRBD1,TGTGCCAGCAGCTTGGACAGGGGCTCCCACAATGAGCAGTACTTC,CASSLDRGSHNEQYF
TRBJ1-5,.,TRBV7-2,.,TGTGCCAGCAGCTTAGAGCCAGGGTTTCAGCCCCAGCATTTT,CASSLEPGFQPQHF
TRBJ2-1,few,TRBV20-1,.,TGCAGTGCTAGAGATTGGCGCGGTGGCTCCTACAATGAGCAGTTCTTC,CSARDWRGGSYNEQFF